The clone carrying this T cell receptor (beta chain) appeared many times. Its antigen is unidentified. The sample originates from a study of molecular identifiers for immune sequencing clone quantification. General study findings and limits: In naive cells, clones above 20 RNA copies held under 1% of molecules, whereas in effector cells they held over 98%.

Methods described previously were used for bulk TCR libraries, and listed TCR primers were applied. MiXCR, run by TCRdb on the PCR reads, gives a single entry per CDR3 protein. The data show about 32,000 distinct CDR3 sequences, about a fifth seen once. V lost 4 bases to trimming and J lost 0 bases, with 9 bases between them. There are 15 residues in the CDR3. The germline V gene has CDR1 SGHTA and CDR2 FQGNSA. Sequences were obtained from naive CD8+ T cells from blood, with Jurkat cell RNA spiked in. Described subset: FACS-sorted CD8+CD4-CCR7+CD45RA+ naive T cells. This clonotype was sampled from a human donor in good health. Some libraries in this study had Jurkat cell RNA spiked in. This chain links TRBV7-2 with TRBJ1-4; no reliable D call. The CDR3 protein is CASSSSPATNEKLFF. CDR3 DNA sequence: TGTGCCAGCAGCTCTTCCCCAGCAACTAATGAAAAACTGTTTTTT. Variable domain in full (rest from reference TRBV7-2 and TRBJ1-4): GAGVSQSPSNKVTEKGKDVELRCDPISGHTALYWYRQSLGQGLEFLIYFQGNSAPDKSGLPSDRFSAERTGGSVSTLTIQRTQQEDSAVYLCASSSSPATNEKLFFGSGTQLSVL.